The rows below give T cell receptor beta chains drawn from one sample of a study of control samples from healthy donors and cancer patients. Here immunoSEQ multiplex PCR was the method, and the copy in TCRdb shows in-frame clones only, minus some. The sample data list roughly 200,000 clones. Specimen: blood. Source of these receptors: a woman aged 30 to 39 in good health. Both conserved end residues are part of each CDR3. A D gene is named only where the DNA matches it firmly.

d_call: TRBD1
j_call: TRBJ2-7
v_call: TRBV6-2/TRBV6-3
cdr3_aa: CASSGGLDRGRSYEQYF

d_call: NA
j_call: TRBJ2-1
v_call: TRBV28
cdr3_aa: CASSTPRTGENEQFF

d_call: NA
j_call: TRBJ1-6
v_call: TRBV20-1
cdr3_aa: CSASPGGEISPLHF

d_call: NA
j_call: TRBJ2-5
v_call: TRBV3-1/TRBV3-2
cdr3_aa: CASSQEKTQYF

d_call: TRBD2
j_call: TRBJ2-3
v_call: TRBV7-9
cdr3_aa: CASSPGLAGGGTDTQYF

d_call: TRBD1
j_call: TRBJ2-3
v_call: TRBV19
cdr3_aa: CATRQGSTDTQYF

d_call: NA
j_call: TRBJ1-5
v_call: TRBV19
cdr3_aa: CASSMTVSNQPQHF

d_call: NA
j_call: TRBJ2-2
v_call: TRBV5-1
cdr3_aa: CASSLMGYTGELFF

d_call: NA
j_call: TRBJ1-1
v_call: TRBV4-2
cdr3_aa: CASSRSFTGLNTEAFF

d_call: TRBD1
j_call: TRBJ1-2
v_call: TRBV30
cdr3_aa: CAWSRPDRAAYGYTF

d_call: TRBD1
j_call: TRBJ2-1
v_call: TRBV19
cdr3_aa: CACQDRKGYNEQFF

d_call: TRBD1
j_call: TRBJ1-2
v_call: TRBV9
cdr3_aa: CASSPGTEYGYTF

d_call: NA
j_call: TRBJ1-1
v_call: TRBV27
cdr3_aa: CASSLAGLNTEAFF

d_call: NA
j_call: TRBJ1-5
v_call: TRBV6-5
cdr3_aa: CASRGGQPQHF

d_call: TRBD2
j_call: TRBJ2-3
v_call: TRBV3-1/TRBV3-2
cdr3_aa: CASVPGGSGDAQSTQYF

d_call: NA
j_call: TRBJ1-1
v_call: TRBV19
cdr3_aa: CASTDYGGESTEAFF

d_call: NA
j_call: TRBJ1-1
v_call: TRBV20-1
cdr3_aa: CRGGGGTEAFF

d_call: NA
j_call: TRBJ2-7
v_call: TRBV29-1
cdr3_aa: CSVGEYEQYF

d_call: TRBD1
j_call: TRBJ2-7
v_call: TRBV28
cdr3_aa: CASGTGQGSYEQYF

d_call: NA
j_call: TRBJ1-1
v_call: TRBV11-2
cdr3_aa: CASSFAGEAFF

d_call: TRBD2
j_call: TRBJ2-7
v_call: TRBV9
cdr3_aa: CARDLGLAELSYEQYF

d_call: NA
j_call: TRBJ2-2
v_call: TRBV7-2
cdr3_aa: CASSLGGHSTGELFF

d_call: NA
j_call: TRBJ1-2
v_call: TRBV16
cdr3_aa: CASSQSIVTLYGYTF

d_call: TRBD1
j_call: TRBJ1-1
v_call: TRBV7-2
cdr3_aa: CASSRQGTGTEAFF

d_call: NA
j_call: TRBJ1-1
v_call: TRBV2
cdr3_aa: CASSPDSPEAFF

d_call: NA
j_call: TRBJ1-1
v_call: TRBV7-6
cdr3_aa: CASSLALRENTEAFF

d_call: NA
j_call: TRBJ2-7
v_call: TRBV25-1
cdr3_aa: CASSEYGGTPYEQYF

d_call: NA
j_call: TRBJ1-5
v_call: TRBV4-1
cdr3_aa: CASSPGRGWGNQPQHF

d_call: TRBD1
j_call: TRBJ1-2
v_call: TRBV7-2
cdr3_aa: CASSGRAGQRNYGYTF

d_call: NA
j_call: TRBJ1-4
v_call: TRBV25-1
cdr3_aa: CASSVTIGSYEKLFF

d_call: NA
j_call: TRBJ2-3
v_call: TRBV7-2
cdr3_aa: CASSPPGGGKADTQYF

d_call: NA
j_call: TRBJ2-5
v_call: TRBV7-2
cdr3_aa: CASSPLWGEETQYF

d_call: TRBD2
j_call: TRBJ2-1
v_call: TRBV7-9
cdr3_aa: CASSVLAGGPREQFF

d_call: NA
j_call: TRBJ1-5
v_call: TRBV27
cdr3_aa: CASSWSNRGQPQHF

d_call: NA
j_call: TRBJ2-3
v_call: TRBV19
cdr3_aa: CALAPEAPGADTQYF

d_call: NA
j_call: TRBJ2-1
v_call: TRBV27
cdr3_aa: CASSATVNEQFF

d_call: NA
j_call: TRBJ2-1
v_call: TRBV27
cdr3_aa: CASSPGALEQFF

d_call: TRBD1
j_call: TRBJ1-2
v_call: TRBV4-1
cdr3_aa: CASSQGQGFYYGYTF

d_call: NA
j_call: TRBJ1-2
v_call: TRBV4-1
cdr3_aa: CASSQVGAAYGYTF

d_call: NA
j_call: TRBJ2-3
v_call: TRBV7-3
cdr3_aa: CASSKGSGDSTDTQYF

d_call: TRBD1
j_call: TRBJ1-5
v_call: TRBV19
cdr3_aa: CASSMTTGHQPQHF

d_call: NA
j_call: TRBJ1-2
v_call: TRBV23-1
cdr3_aa: CASSQQGPSLGGYTF

d_call: TRBD2
j_call: TRBJ2-2
v_call: TRBV4-1
cdr3_aa: CASSQGLAGGLGGELFF

d_call: NA
j_call: TRBJ2-7
v_call: TRBV7-2
cdr3_aa: CASSSQNRDGNYEQYF

d_call: NA
j_call: TRBJ1-4
v_call: TRBV28
cdr3_aa: CASRATNEKLFF

d_call: NA
j_call: TRBJ2-2
v_call: TRBV19
cdr3_aa: CASSISANTGELFF

d_call: NA
j_call: TRBJ1-5
v_call: TRBV2
cdr3_aa: CASSEERRSVAQHF

d_call: NA
j_call: TRBJ1-4
v_call: TRBV19
cdr3_aa: CASRGSGNRSNEKLFF

d_call: TRBD1
j_call: TRBJ2-7
v_call: TRBV5-1
cdr3_aa: CASSFRQGGNEQYF

d_call: NA
j_call: TRBJ1-4
v_call: TRBV4-3
cdr3_aa: CASSPHGNEKLFF

d_call: NA
j_call: TRBJ1-1
v_call: TRBV5-1
cdr3_aa: CASSFSRQKNTEAFF

d_call: NA
j_call: TRBJ1-1
v_call: TRBV28
cdr3_aa: CASIPATVNTEAFF

d_call: NA
j_call: TRBJ1-1
v_call: TRBV28
cdr3_aa: CASREFMNTEAFF

d_call: NA
j_call: TRBJ2-1
v_call: TRBV12-3/TRBV12-4
cdr3_aa: CASSSLYNEQFF

d_call: NA
j_call: TRBJ2-3
v_call: TRBV7-3
cdr3_aa: CASSLTAGRTDTQYF

d_call: TRBD1
j_call: TRBJ1-2
v_call: TRBV5-8
cdr3_aa: CASSFGQGASLVYGYTF

d_call: NA
j_call: TRBJ2-7
v_call: TRBV21-1
cdr3_aa: CSGQATYEQYF